This T cell receptor beta chain was recovered during a study of cytomegalovirus exposure and HLA in healthy donors. Between the trimmed V and J ends, which lost 3 bases and 4 bases, there was a span of 14 bases. The CDR3 contains 14 residues. Per germline, CDR1 SGHRS and CDR2 YFSETQ. This PCR relied on a set of 60 Vbeta primers and 13 Jbeta primers. Here immunoSEQ multiplex PCR was the method, and the copy in TCRdb shows in-frame clones only, minus some. The sample has about 190,000 clones, approximately 80% seen once. The source of this sequence is a woman between 18 and 29 years old in good health and CMV-seropositive. The sequenced sample was PBMCs. The rearrangement joins TRBV5-1 to TRBJ2-7, with a tentative D call TRBD1 (6 bases). This chain's CDR3 is CASSSTGVGYEQYF. The DNA of the CDR3 is TGCGCCAGCAGCTCGACAGGAGTCGGATACGAGCAGTACTTC.